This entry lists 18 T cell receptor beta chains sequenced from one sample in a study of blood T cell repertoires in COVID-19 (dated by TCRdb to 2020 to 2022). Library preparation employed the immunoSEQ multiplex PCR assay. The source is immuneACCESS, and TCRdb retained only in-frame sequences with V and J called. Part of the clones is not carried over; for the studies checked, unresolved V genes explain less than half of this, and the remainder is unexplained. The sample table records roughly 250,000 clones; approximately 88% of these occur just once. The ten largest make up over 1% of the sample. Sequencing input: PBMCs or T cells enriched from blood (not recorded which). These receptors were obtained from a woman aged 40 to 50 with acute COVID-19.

The CDR3 reads CASSFFSGRRGFEQFF. In DNA, the CDR3 is TGTGCCAGCAGCTTCTTTAGCGGGAGAAGGGGATTTGAGCAGTTCTTC. The J gene is TRBJ2-1, the V gene TRBV11-2; 9 positions match TRBD2. V lost 3 bases and J lost 9; bases outside the gene matches: 12. CDR1 is SGHAT, CDR2 FQNNGV, per germline. The CDR3 length is 16 residues. The full variable domain, in which reference TRBV11-2 and TRBJ2-1 provide the parts outside the CDR3, is EAGVAQSPRYKIIEKRQSVAFWCNPISGHATLYWYQQILGQGPKLLIQFQNNGVVDDSQLPKDRFSAERLKGVDSTLKIQPAKLEDSAVYLCASSFFSGRRGFEQFFGPGTRLTVL.

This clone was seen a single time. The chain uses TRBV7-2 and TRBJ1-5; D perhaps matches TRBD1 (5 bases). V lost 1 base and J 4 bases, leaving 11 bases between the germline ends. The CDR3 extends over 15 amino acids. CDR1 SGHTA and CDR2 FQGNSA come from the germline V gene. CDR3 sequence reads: CASSLDRFLNQPQHF. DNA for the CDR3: TGTGCCAGCAGCTTAGACAGGTTCCTTAATCAGCCCCAGCATTTT.

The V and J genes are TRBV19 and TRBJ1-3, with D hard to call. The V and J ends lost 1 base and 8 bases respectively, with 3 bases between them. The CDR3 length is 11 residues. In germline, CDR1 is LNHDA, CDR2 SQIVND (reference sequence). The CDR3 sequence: CASSIADTIYF. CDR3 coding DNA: TGTGCCAGTAGTATAGCTGACACCATATATTTT.

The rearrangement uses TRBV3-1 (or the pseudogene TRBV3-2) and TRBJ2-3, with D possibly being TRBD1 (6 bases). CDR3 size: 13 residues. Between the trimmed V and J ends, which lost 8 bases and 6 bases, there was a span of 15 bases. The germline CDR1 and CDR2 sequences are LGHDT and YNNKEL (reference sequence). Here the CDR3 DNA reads TGTGCCAGCTCCCAGGGGCTATCGGATACGCAGTATTTT. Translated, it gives CASSQGLSDTQYF.

CDR3 loop: CASSPRVGYNEQFF. CDR3 nucleotide sequence: TGTGCCAGCAGCCCCAGGGTTGGCTACAATGAGCAGTTCTTC. This chain links TRBV7-2 with TRBJ2-1; weak D call: TRBD1 (5 bases). Germline V lookup: CDR1 SGHTA, CDR2 FQGNSA. The CDR3 totals 14 residues. V was shortened by 5 bases and J by 3 bases, with 11 bases between the two germline ends.

DNA of the CDR3: TGTGCCAGCAGCCGCCGAGCGGGAACACCCTACGAGCAGTACTTC. This translates into CASSRRAGTPYEQYF. The J gene is TRBJ2-7, the V gene TRBV7-8; 7 bases map to TRBD2. The germline gives CDR1 SGHVS, CDR2 FQNEAQ. The CDR3 is 15 residues long. Germline trimming cut 5 bases from V and 2 bases from J; bases unmatched to any gene: 9.

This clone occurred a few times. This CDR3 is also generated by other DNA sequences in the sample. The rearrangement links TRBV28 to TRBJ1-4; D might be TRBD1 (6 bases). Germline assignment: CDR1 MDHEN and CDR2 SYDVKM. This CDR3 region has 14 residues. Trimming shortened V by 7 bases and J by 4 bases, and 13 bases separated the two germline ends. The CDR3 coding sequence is TGTGCCAGCACCTTGACAGGTGTTAATGAAAAACTGTTTTTT. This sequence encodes CASTLTGVNEKLFF.

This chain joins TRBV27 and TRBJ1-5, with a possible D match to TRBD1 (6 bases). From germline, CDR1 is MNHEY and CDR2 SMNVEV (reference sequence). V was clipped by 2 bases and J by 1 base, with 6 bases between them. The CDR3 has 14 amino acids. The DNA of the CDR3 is TGTGCCAGCAGTTTAACAGGGAGCAATCAGCCCCAGCATTTT. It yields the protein CASSLTGSNQPQHF.

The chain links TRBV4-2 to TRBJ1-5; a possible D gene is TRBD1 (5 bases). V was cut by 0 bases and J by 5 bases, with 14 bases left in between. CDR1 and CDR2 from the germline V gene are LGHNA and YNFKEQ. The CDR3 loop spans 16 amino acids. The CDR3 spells CASSQEVGEGHQPQHF. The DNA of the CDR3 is TGTGCCAGCAGCCAAGAAGTGGGGGAGGGTCATCAGCCCCAGCATTTT.

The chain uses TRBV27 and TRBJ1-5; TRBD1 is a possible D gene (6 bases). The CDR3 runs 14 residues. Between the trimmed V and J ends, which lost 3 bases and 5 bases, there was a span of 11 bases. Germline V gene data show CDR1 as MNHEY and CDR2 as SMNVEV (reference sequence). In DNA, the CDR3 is TGTGCCAGCAGTTTGAACAGGGTACATCAGCCCCAGCATTTT. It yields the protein CASSLNRVHQPQHF.

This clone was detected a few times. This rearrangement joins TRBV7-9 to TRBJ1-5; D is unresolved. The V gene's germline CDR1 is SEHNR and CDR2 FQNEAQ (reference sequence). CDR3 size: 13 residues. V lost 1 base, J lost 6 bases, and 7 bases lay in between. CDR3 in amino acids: CASSLEGVQPQHF. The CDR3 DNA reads TGTGCCAGCAGCTTAGAAGGAGTTCAGCCCCAGCATTTT.

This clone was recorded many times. CDR3 nucleotide sequence: TGTGCCAGCAGCAAAGGGGGGGAGACACCAAACATTCAGTACTTC. The encoded protein is CASSKGGETPNIQYF. This rearrangement joins TRBV21-1 to TRBJ2-4; the D segment call TRBD2 is taken from the table without a DNA check. TRBV21-1 is described as a pseudogene. The CDR3 has 15 residues.

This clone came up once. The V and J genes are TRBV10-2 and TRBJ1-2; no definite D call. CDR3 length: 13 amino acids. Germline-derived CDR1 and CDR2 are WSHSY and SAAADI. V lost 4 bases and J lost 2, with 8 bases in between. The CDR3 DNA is TGCGCCAGCAGTGTTTCGGGAAACTATGGCTACACCTTC. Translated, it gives CASSVSGNYGYTF.

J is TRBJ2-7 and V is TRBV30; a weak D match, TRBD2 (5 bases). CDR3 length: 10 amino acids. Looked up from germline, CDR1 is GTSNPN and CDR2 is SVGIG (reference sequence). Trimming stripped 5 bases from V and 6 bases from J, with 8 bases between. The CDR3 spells CAWGSREQYF. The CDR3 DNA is TGTGCCTGGGGGAGTCGCGAGCAGTACTTC.

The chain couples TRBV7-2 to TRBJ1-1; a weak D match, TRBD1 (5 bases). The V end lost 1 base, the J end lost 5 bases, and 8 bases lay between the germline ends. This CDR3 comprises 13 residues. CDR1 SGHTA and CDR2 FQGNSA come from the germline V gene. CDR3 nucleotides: TGTGCCAGCAGCTTAGATGGACAAACTGAAGCTTTCTTT. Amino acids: CASSLDGQTEAFF.

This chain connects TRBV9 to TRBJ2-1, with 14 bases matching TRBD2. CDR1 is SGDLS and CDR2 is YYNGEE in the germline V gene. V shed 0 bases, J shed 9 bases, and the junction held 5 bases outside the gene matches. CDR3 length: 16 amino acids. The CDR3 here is CASSVGLAGGPREQFF. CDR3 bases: TGTGCCAGCAGCGTAGGACTAGCGGGAGGGCCGCGTGAGCAGTTCTTC.

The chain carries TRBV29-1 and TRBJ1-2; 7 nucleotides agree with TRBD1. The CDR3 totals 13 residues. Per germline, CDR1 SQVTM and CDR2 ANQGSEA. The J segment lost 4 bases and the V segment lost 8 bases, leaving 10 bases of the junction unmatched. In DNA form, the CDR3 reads TGCAGCTCTGAGGGGAGGACAGGCTATGGCTACACCTTC. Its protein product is CSSEGRTGYGYTF.

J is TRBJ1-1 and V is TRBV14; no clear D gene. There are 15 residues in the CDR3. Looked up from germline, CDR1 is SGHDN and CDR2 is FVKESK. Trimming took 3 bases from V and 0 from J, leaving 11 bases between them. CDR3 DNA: TGTGCCAGCAGCCAGCACGGAGTCTTGAACACTGAAGCTTTCTTT. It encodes CASSQHGVLNTEAFF.